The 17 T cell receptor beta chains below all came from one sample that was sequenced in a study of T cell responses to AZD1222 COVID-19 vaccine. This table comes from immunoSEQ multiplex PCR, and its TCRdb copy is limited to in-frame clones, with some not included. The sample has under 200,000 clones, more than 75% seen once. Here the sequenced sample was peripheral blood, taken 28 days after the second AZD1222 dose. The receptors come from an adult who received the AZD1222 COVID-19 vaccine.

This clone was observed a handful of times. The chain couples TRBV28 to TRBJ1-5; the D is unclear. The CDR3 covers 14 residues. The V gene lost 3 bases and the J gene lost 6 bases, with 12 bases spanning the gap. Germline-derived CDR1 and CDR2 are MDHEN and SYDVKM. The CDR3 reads CASSFPDPGQPQHF. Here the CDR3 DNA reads TGTGCCAGCAGTTTCCCGGACCCTGGTCAGCCCCAGCATTTT.

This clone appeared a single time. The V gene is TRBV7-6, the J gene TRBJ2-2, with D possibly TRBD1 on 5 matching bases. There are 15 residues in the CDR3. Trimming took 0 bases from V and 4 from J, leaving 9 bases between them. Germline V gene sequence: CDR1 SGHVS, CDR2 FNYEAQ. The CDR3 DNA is TGTGCCAGCAGCTTAGCTCCCGACAGCACCGGGGAGCTGTTTTTT. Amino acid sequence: CASSLAPDSTGELFF.

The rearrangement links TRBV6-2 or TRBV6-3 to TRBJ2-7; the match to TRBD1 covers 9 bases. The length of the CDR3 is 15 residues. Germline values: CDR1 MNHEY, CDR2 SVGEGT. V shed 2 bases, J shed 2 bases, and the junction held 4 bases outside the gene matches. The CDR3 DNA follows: TGTGCCAGCAGTTACGGACAGGGGTCGACCTACGAGCAGTACTTC. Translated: CASSYGQGSTYEQYF.

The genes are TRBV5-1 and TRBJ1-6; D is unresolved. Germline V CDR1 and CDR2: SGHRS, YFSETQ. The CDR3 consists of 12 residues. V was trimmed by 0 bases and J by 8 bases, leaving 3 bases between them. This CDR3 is CASSLADSPLHF. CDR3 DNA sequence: TGCGCCAGCAGCTTGGCTGATTCACCCCTCCACTTT. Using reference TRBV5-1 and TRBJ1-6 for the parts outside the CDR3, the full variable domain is KAGVTQTPRYLIKTRGQQVTLSCSPISGHRSVSWYQQTPGQGLQFLFEYFSETQRNKGNFPGRFSGRQFSNSRSEMNVSTLELGDSALYLCASSLADSPLHFGNGTRLTVT.

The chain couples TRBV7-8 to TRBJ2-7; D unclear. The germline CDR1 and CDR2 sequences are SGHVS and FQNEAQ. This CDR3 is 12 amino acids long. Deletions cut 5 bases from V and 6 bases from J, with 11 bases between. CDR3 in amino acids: CASSVRLSEQYF. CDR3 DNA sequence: TGTGCCAGCAGCGTGCGACTGTCCGAGCAGTACTTC.

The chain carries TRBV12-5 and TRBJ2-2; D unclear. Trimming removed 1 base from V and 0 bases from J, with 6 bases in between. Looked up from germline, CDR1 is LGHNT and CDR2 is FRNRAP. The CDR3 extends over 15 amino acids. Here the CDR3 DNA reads TGTGCTAGTGGTTTGGGATCAGCGAACACCGGGGAGCTGTTTTTT. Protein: CASGLGSANTGELFF.

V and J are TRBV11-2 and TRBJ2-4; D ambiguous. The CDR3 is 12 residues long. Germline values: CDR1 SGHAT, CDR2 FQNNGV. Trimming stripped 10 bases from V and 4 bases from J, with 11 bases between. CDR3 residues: CATGRTKNIQYF. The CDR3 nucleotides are TGTGCCACAGGACGGACGAAAAACATTCAGTACTTC.

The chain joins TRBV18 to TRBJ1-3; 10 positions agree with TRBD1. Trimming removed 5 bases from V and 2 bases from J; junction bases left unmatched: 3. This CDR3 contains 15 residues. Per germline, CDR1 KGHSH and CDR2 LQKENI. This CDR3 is CASSTGTGAGNTIYF. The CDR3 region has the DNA TGTGCCAGCTCAACCGGGACAGGGGCTGGAAACACCATATATTTT.

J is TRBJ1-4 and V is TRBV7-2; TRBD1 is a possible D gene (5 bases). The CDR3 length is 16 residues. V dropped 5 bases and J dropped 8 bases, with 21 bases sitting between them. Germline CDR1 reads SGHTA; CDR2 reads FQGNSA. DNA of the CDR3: TGTGCCAGCAGCCTAACGTTGGGGGGGTGGGCGGAAAAACTGTTTTTT. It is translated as CASSLTLGGWAEKLFF.

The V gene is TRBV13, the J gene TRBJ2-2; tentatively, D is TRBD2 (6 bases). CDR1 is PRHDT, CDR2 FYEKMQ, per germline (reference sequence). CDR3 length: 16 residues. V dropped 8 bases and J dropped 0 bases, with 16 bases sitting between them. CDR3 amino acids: CASATLGGANTGELFF. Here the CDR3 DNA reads TGTGCCAGCGCTACTCTGGGGGGTGCGAACACCGGGGAGCTGTTTTTT.

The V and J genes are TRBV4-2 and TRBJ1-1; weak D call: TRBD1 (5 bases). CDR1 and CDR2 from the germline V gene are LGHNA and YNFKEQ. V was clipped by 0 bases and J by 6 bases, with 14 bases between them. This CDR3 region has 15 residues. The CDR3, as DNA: TGTGCCAGCAGCCAAGAGCCAGGGCCAGTCCCTGAAGCTTTCTTT. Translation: CASSQEPGPVPEAFF.

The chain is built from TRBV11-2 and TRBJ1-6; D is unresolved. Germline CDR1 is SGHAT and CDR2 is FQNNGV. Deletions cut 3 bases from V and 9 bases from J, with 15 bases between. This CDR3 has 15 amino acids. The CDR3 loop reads CASSFRGSSGSPLHF. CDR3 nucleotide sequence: TGTGCCAGCAGCTTTAGAGGGTCAAGTGGTTCACCCCTCCACTTT.

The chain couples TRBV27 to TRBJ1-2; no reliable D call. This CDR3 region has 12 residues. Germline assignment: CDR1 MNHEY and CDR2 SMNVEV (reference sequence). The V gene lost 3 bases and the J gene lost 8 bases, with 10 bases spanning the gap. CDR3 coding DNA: TGTGCCAGCAGTTTCAATGGAGCCGGCTACACCTTC. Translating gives CASSFNGAGYTF.

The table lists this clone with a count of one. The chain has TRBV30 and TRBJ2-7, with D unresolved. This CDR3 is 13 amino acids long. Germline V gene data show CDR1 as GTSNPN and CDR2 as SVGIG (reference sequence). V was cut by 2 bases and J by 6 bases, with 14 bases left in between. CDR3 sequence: CAWSNLARGEQYF. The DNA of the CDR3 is TGTGCCTGGAGTAACTTGGCTAGAGGCGAGCAGTACTTC.

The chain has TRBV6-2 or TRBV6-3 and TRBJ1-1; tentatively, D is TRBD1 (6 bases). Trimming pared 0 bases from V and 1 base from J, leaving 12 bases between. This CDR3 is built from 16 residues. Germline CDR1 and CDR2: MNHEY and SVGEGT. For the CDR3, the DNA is TGTGCCAGCAGTTACTCATTTGGGGGCCGGAACACTGAAGCTTTCTTT. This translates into CASSYSFGGRNTEAFF.

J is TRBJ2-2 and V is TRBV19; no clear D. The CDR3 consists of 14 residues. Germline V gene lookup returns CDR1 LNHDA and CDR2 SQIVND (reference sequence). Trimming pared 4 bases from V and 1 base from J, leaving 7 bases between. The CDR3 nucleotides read TGTGCCAGTAGTAATCAGCAGAACACCGGGGAGCTGTTTTTT. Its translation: CASSNQQNTGELFF.

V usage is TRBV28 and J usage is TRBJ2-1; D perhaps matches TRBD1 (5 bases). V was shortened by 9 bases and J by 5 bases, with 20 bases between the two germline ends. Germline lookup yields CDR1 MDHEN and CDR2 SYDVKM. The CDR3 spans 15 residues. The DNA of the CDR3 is TGTGCCAGTCGACAGATTAAAACTGGAGACAATGAGCAGTTCTTC. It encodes CASRQIKTGDNEQFF.